The 9 T cell receptor beta chains in this list originate from one sample, sequenced in a study of blood T cell repertoires in COVID-19. TCRdb keeps only in-frame clones here, not all; method: immunoSEQ multiplex PCR. The table records about 190,000 clones, around 83% of them present only once. The sample taken for sequencing was peripheral blood. All receptors derive from a woman aged 40 to 49 with acute or convalescent COVID-19.

In this sample, this clone turned up once. Compared with germline, one end of the junction differs, possibly owing to a read error. The V and J genes are TRBV5-6 and TRBJ2-7; possibly TRBD1 for D (5 bases). The germline V gene has CDR1 SGHDT and CDR2 YYEEEE. The CDR3 extends over 13 amino acids. This CDR3 is CASSLDQGLDLWF. The DNA of the CDR3 is TGTGCCAGCAGCTTGGATCAGGGTCTGGACCTGTGGTTC. Using reference TRBV5-6 and TRBJ2-7 for the parts outside the CDR3, the full variable domain is DAGVTQSPTHLIKTRGQQVTLRCSPKSGHDTVSWYQQALGQGPQFIFQYYEEEERQRGNFPDRFSGHQFPNYSSELNVNALLLGDSALYLCASSLDQGLDLWFGPGTRLTVT.

The chain combines TRBV18 with TRBJ1-1; D unresolved. Germline-derived CDR1 and CDR2 are KGHSH and LQKENI. V lost 4 bases, J lost 1 base, and 7 bases lay in between. CDR3 length: 13 residues. The chain's CDR3 is CASSQTANTEAFF. The CDR3 coding sequence is TGTGCCAGCTCACAAACAGCGAACACTGAAGCTTTCTTT.

The chain links TRBV19 to TRBJ1-1; 7 bases are a match to TRBD1. The ends lost 5 bases at V and 7 bases at J; junction bases unmatched: 7. Per germline, CDR1 LNHDA and CDR2 SQIVND (reference sequence). The CDR3 totals 13 residues. The CDR3 sequence: CASSPGTVLEAFF. CDR3 nucleotide sequence: TGTGCCAGTAGTCCCGGGACAGTGCTTGAAGCTTTCTTT.

The chain employs TRBV28 and TRBJ2-5; D gene unclear. V was clipped by 8 bases and J by 3 bases, with 22 bases between them. The CDR3 consists of 16 residues. Germline V gene lookup returns CDR1 MDHEN and CDR2 SYDVKM. As DNA, the CDR3 is TGTGCCAGCCTTGCAACCCGGTTTGGAGTCAAAGAGACCCAGTACTTC. It is translated as CASLATRFGVKETQYF.

The chain employs TRBV29-1 and TRBJ2-2; 12 bases map to TRBD2. J was trimmed by 2 bases and V by 2 bases; bases with no gene match: 15. The CDR3 loop spans 20 amino acids. The germline V gene has CDR1 SQVTM and CDR2 ANQGSEA. The chain's CDR3 is CSVESIPRGLAGTNTGELFF. The DNA of the CDR3 is TGCAGCGTTGAAAGTATCCCCCGAGGACTAGCGGGGACTAACACCGGGGAGCTGTTTTTT.

This clone was counted once. This chain links TRBV28 with TRBJ1-4; tentative D call: TRBD1 (5 bases). The V gene's germline CDR1 is MDHEN and CDR2 SYDVKM. Trimming took 4 bases from V and 4 from J, leaving 7 bases between them. The CDR3 runs to 13 residues. In DNA, the CDR3 is TGTGCCAGCAGTTCGGGGGTTAATGAAAAACTGTTTTTT. Translating gives CASSSGVNEKLFF. Combining the CDR3 with reference TRBV28 and TRBJ1-4 gives the whole variable domain DVKVTQSSRYLVKRTGEKVFLECVQDMDHENMFWYRQDPGLGLRLIYFSYDVKMKEKGDIPEGYSVSREKKERFSLILESASTNQTSMYLCASSSGVNEKLFFGSGTQLSVL.

The chain recombines TRBV5-1 with TRBJ1-2, with D possibly TRBD1 on 6 matching bases. The CDR3 consists of 17 residues. Trimming stripped 0 bases from V and 8 bases from J, with 23 bases between. CDR1 and CDR2 from the germline V gene are SGHRS and YFSETQ. The CDR3 nucleotides read TGCGCCAGCAGCTTGGCTTTTGGCCAGGGGAGATCCGGGGGCTACACCTTC. Translated: CASSLAFGQGRSGGYTF.

This clone was counted between two and nine times. The rearrangement links TRBV5-1 to TRBJ2-2; D unclear. This CDR3 is built from 15 residues. V was trimmed by 0 bases and J by 2 bases, leaving 8 bases between them. Germline values: CDR1 SGHRS, CDR2 YFSETQ. The CDR3 region has the DNA TGCGCCAGCAGCTTGGCCCCAGTAAACACCGGGGAGCTGTTTTTT. This encodes CASSLAPVNTGELFF.

V usage is TRBV18 and J usage is TRBJ2-1; the D gene is possibly TRBD2 (5 bases). The V and J ends lost 7 bases and 7 bases respectively, with 14 bases between them. The CDR3 spans 13 residues. Germline V gene data show CDR1 as KGHSH and CDR2 as LQKENI. CDR3 in DNA: TGTGCCAGCTGGGAAGGTCCGGGAAATGAGCAGTTCTTC. Encoded protein: CASWEGPGNEQFF.